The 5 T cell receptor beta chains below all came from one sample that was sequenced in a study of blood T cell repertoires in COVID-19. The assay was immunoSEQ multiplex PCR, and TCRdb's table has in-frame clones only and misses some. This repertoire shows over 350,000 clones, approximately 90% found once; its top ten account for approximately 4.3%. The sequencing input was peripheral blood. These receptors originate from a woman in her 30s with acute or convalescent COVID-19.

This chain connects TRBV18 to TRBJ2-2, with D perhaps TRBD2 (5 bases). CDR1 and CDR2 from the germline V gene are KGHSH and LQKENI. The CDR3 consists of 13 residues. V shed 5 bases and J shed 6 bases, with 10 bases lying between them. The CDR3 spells CASSLGVPGELFF. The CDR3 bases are TGTGCCAGCTCATTGGGAGTTCCCGGGGAGCTGTTTTTT. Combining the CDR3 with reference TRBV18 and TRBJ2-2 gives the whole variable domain NAGVMQNPRHLVRRRGQEARLRCSPMKGHSHVYWYRQLPEEGLKFMVYLQKENIIDESGMPKERFSAEFPKEGPSILRIQQVVRGDSAAYFCASSLGVPGELFFGEGSRLTVL.

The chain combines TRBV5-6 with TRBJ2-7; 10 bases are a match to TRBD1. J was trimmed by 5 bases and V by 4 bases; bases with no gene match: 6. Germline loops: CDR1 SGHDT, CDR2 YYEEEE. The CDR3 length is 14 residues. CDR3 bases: TGTGCCAGCAGCCGGGGACAGGGGTTCCACGAGCAGTACTTC. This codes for CASSRGQGFHEQYF.

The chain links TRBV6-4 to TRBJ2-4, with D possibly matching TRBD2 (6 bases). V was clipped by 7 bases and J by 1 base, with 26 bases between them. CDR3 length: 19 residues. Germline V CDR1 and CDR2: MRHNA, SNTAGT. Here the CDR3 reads CASKIPGEVMRPAKNIQYF. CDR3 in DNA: TGTGCCAGCAAGATCCCGGGGGAGGTAATGCGTCCGGCCAAAAACATTCAGTACTTC.

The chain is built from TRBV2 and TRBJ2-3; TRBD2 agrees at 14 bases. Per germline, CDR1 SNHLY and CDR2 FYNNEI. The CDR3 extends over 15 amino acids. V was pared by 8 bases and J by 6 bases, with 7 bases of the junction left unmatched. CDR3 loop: CASSGTSGGPDTQYF. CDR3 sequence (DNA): TGTGCCAGCTCTGGGACTAGCGGGGGACCGGATACGCAGTATTTT.

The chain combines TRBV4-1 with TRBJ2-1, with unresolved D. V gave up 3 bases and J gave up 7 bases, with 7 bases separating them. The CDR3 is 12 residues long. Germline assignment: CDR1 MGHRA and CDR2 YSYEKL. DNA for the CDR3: TGCGCCAGCAGCCATACCGCGAATGAGCAGTTCTTC. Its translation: CASSHTANEQFF.